The following is a T cell receptor beta chain sequence with its context. Generated by immunoSEQ multiplex PCR, the TCRdb table keeps only in-frame clones and is missing some. The sample includes roughly 45,000 clones, more than 70% of them seen just once. This specimen belongs to a study of PD-L1 blockade in urothelial cancer. Germline CDR1 and CDR2: MDHEN and SYDVKM. The V gene lost 6 bases and the J gene lost 4 bases, with 13 bases spanning the gap. CDR3 size: 14 residues. This sample's time point: pretreatment peripheral blood. This TCR came from a man in his 60s with urothelial cancer. The rearrangement links TRBV28 to TRBJ1-5; tentative D call: TRBD1 (5 bases). The sequencing used PBMCs, collected around atezolizumab (anti-PD-L1) treatment. CDR3 sequence (DNA): TGTGCCAGCAGCCCTCGACAGACTAATCAGCCCCAGCATTTT. This gives the protein CASSPRQTNQPQHF.